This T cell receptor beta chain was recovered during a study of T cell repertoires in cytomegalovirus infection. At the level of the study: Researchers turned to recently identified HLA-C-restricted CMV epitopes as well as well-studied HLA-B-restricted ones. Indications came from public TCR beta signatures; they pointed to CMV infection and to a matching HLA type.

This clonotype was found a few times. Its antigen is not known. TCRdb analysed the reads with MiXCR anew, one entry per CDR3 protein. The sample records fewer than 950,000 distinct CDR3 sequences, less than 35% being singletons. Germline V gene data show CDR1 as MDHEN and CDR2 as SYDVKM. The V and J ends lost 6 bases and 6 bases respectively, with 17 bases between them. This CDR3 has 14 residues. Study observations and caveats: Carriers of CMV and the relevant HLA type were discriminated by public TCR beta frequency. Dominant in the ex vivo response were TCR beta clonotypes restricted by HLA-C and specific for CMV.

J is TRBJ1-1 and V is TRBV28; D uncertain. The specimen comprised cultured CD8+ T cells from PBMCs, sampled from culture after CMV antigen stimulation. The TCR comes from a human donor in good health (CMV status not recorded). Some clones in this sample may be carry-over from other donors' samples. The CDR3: CASRPDRYGSEAFF. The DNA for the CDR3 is TGTGCCAGCAGACCCGACCGGTACGGGTCTGAAGCTTTCTTT.